This T cell receptor (beta chain) is drawn from a study of cytomegalovirus exposure and HLA in healthy donors (dated by TCRdb to about 2017). About the study as a whole: In an earlier analysis of approximately 640 of the donors, approximately 260 Gb of sequence data and 95 million to 130 million unique TCR beta sequences from roughly 200 million T cells were reported. Class I and class II HLA loci were covered by the typing at four-digit resolution. Approximately 310 gigabases of sequencing data and about 92 million unique TCR sequences made up an early release that covered around 640 HLA-typed donors. The number of typed donors differed by locus: about 629-630 for A, B, C, DRB1 and DQB1; some 540 for DQA1; 606 for DPA1; and roughly 450 for DPB1. On average, 235,054 unique TCR beta nucleotide sequences were sequenced per donor among several hundred genotyped donors of the cohort, with around 19% of those sequences being non-productive. Donor age, sex, ethnicity and CMV serostatus were compiled together with the repertoire data. All discovery cohort repertoires had been generated on a single sequencing platform. To predict cytomegalovirus infection status, the study combined high-throughput TCR immunosequencing, statistical association of individual TCRs with disease status, and machine learning. In an earlier analysis of over 550 of the donors, high-throughput TCR beta sequencing was used to judge whether each TCR beta V gene segment behaved as functional or pseudogenic. Roughly five DR-DQ haplotypes were handled as single units for association and clustering because linkage in the cohort was strong. A separate validation cohort of approximately 130 different subjects was used in addition to the 666-subject first cohort. In a later analysis, previously published TCR beta repertoires from 670 or so donors were re-analyzed and high-resolution HLA genotyping was added so that TCR occurrence patterns could be studied. The study used immunosequencing to profile the T cell repertoires of approximately 640 subjects and linked those repertoires to cytomegalovirus serostatus. Genome-wide SNP genotypes for about 65% of the 666 donors were used in a later genetic analysis, which treated that subset as a discovery cohort. The aim of the study was to test whether cataloging public T cell receptors could identify signatures of past pathogen exposure. The later analysis used no new phenotypic data to find candidate immune exposures, relying instead on TCR beta sequences and their occurrence across donors. The genetic ancestry cluster associated with self-reported Caucasian donors included roughly 84% of the 300 to 450 genotyped donors.

The cohort consisted of 666 healthy bone marrow donors. Cohort members were all nominally healthy when sampled, although unrecorded immune exposures were likely present. The donor was CMV seronegative and belonged to the group of several hundred seronegative cohort members. Every donor gave a peripheral blood sample, and the peripheral blood mononuclear cells from that sample were used for TCR beta sequencing. Genomic DNA extraction from the blood cell samples was performed with the Qiagen DNeasy Blood Extraction Kit. Overall results and qualifications from the work: Because HLA typing was missing for some donors at each locus, association tests included only the typed subset. Because the 87-base-pair reads could not distinguish some IMGT-functional V segments, including TRBV6-2 and TRBV6-3, those segments were excluded. Assigning TCR associations to individual alleles was difficult when HLA alleles, especially DR and DQ, strongly co-occurred. The earlier analysis of approximately 540 of the donors excluded fewer than 20 rarely observed V segments, including chromosome 9 orphons, because counts were too low. Roughly uniform sequencing depth across donors was assumed in presence/absence analyses, although this assumption may not hold. Broadly in line with IMGT annotations, most TCR beta V segments showed up in productive rearrangements about 90% or about 30% of the time in an earlier analysis of around 550 of the donors. A further reported finding was that TCR beta sequences accurately predicted the HLA-A and HLA-B alleles for most subjects in the first cohort. Most CMV-associated TCR beta chains appeared to be HLA-restricted in a later analysis, and the HLA associations seemed to be driven largely by CMV exposure. The sequencing pipeline was judged likely to have produced a cluster of highly shared sequence variants as a technical artifact. Only TCR beta chains were sequenced in this cohort, and the absence of alpha or paired-chain data limited detectable features. In a later analysis, several top co-occurrence clusters were reported to appear linked to parvovirus B19, influenza, CMV and Epstein-Barr virus. At a false discovery rate of 0.05, a later analysis linked about 17,000 TCR beta sequences to specific HLA alleles. A few of the identified cytomegalovirus-associated TCR beta chains were confirmed in vitro to be specific for cytomegalovirus antigens. Linkage disequilibrium might explain the correlated functional status among segregating V segments, but an unknown experimental factor could not be excluded. In a later analysis, the rate of TCR association differed among HLA loci, with DRB1 alleles having the most associated TCRs and HLA-C alleles having the fewest. The study gave a list of more than 150 TCR beta chains associated with cytomegalovirus. The authors suggested that the approach could potentially be extended to other disease states and immunological phenotypes. Across donors, most TCR sequences were observed very rarely, whereas some public TCRs were present in many individuals. V-gene and J-gene trimming of TCR beta chains was associated with a missense DCLRE1C variant in a later genetic analysis, and the association was replicated in an independent cohort. Cytomegalovirus status was reported to be diagnosed by the classifier with high specificity and sensitivity in both the original and validation cohorts. According to a later genetic analysis, donors in an Asian-associated ancestry cluster had fewer N-insertions in productive TCRs than the roughly 670-donor mean. For the cohort, immune exposure information was limited to CMV serostatus. Compared with equally common non-associated chains, HLA-associated TCR beta chains in a later analysis were more clonally expanded and had lower generation probabilities.

The CDR3, cysteine through phenylalanine, is 15 amino acids long. Kept here is only the CDR3 DNA, which spans 45 bases and is read in frame from base 1. V is trimmed back by 5 bases and J by 5 bases, and the junction contains 10 bases that no gene match accounts for. CDR1 and CDR2 (SGHAT, FQNNGV) derive from the germline V gene. The method was the immunoSEQ multiplex PCR assay. A mixture of 60 forward primers for TCR Vbeta segments and 13 reverse primers for TCR Jbeta segments was used in the multiplex PCR. The CDR3 region of rearranged TCR beta genes was amplified from genomic DNA by a multiplex PCR assay. The amplified TCR beta libraries were sequenced on the Illumina HiSeq System as 87-base-pair reads. The original methods were these. A later analysis tallied tens of millions of unique TCR beta chains across the 640 or so repertoires, and about 10 million of those chains were shared by two or more donors. To remove PCR and sequencing errors, raw reads were error-corrected and collapsed into unique sequences using a nearest-neighbor algorithm that merged closely related sequences. To assign V, D and J gene segments, CDR3 sequences were aligned to IMGT reference sequences. For a sequence to be retained, at least a six-nucleotide match to both a V gene segment and a J gene segment was required. A rearrangement counted as productive if the CDR3 had no stop codons and remained in frame with V and J, and every other rearrangement counted as non-productive. CDR3 was defined by IMGT convention, running from the second conserved V-encoded cysteine to the conserved J-encoded phenylalanine. The earlier analysis of fewer than 700 of the donors excluded sequences that lacked an unambiguous match to a single V gene segment. In an earlier analysis of about 590 of the donors, a V segment was called functional when productive rearrangements were above 56.7%, and segregating when the standard deviation between donors exceeded 5%. A statistical classification framework was built to diagnose cytomegalovirus status from the catalog of TCR beta chain sequences. In a later analysis, V and J genes were assigned by comparing TCR nucleotide sequences against IMGT/GENE-DB human TR gene sequences. Using the TCRdist pipeline, a later analysis assigned CDR3 sequences along with most-parsimonious VDJ recombination scenarios. In a later analysis, each TCR beta chain was defined by its CDR3 amino acid sequence together with its V-gene family, and reads lacking a unique V-gene family were excluded. To address suspected cross-contamination and a sequencing artifact, a later analysis removed 592 highly shared, low-generation-probability nucleotide sequences. For each public chain, a later analysis derived a clonal expansion index from normalized ranks of inferred template counts within each repertoire. Generation probabilities in a later analysis came from a VDJ recombination model fitted to out-of-frame rearrangements, and those results were checked against IGoR. In a later analysis, hypergeometric tests were used to score TCR-TCR, TCR-HLA and TCR-CMV co-occurrence, with a repertoire-size bias correction applied to TCR pairs. False discovery rates were estimated in a later analysis by permuting HLA or CMV assignments 20 times. In a later analysis, co-occurring TCRs were grouped using DBSCAN, and TCRdist sequence similarity was added for clustering within HLA-allele-positive subsets. Repertoires with fewer than 30,000 or more than 120,000 public chains, plus five repertoires with anomalous nucleotide sharing, were excluded from co-occurrence clustering. TCRdb provides this immuneACCESS table in a form limited to in-frame rearrangements. Some clones are lacking; in checked studies, under half of them reflect an unresolved V gene, and why the rest are absent is not known. D and trimming come from the DNA, and the V and J calls and clone size come from that table. In this sample the table shows more than 90,000 clones, 82% of which occur a single time. In total, the top ten clones hold approximately 3.8% of the sample.

About this clone: The antigen this receptor binds is unknown. Base-call qualities are not available, and no considerably larger clone is one nucleotide away.

Sample: PBMCs. The clonotype originates from a man aged 50 to 59 in good health and CMV-seronegative. The chain employs TRBV11-2 and TRBJ2-5, and 8 bases in between align with TRBD2. The DNA sequence is as follows: TGTGCCAGCAGCCAGAGCGGGAGCGGCGGGGAGACCCAGTACTTC. It specifies CASSQSGSGGETQYF. The full variable domain, with segments outside the CDR3 supplied by the reference TRBV11-2 and TRBJ2-5 proteins, appears as EAGVAQSPRYKIIEKRQSVAFWCNPISGHATLYWYQQILGQGPKLLIQFQNNGVVDDSQLPKDRFSAERLKGVDSTLKIQPAKLEDSAVYLCASSQSGSGGETQYFGPGTRLLVL.